This T cell receptor (beta chain) appears in the sequencing data of a study of patients and donors after allogeneic stem cell transplantation. The CDR3 sequence is 16 residues long. Using its own MiXCR run on the RT-PCR reads, TCRdb lists one record per CDR3 protein. The data show fewer than 500,000 distinct CDR3 sequences, 16% seen once. This sequence was found in a human donor who was either an allogeneic HSCT recipient or a stem cell or donor lymphocyte infusion donor (not recorded which). It is not recorded whose cells these are; they may come from a transplant donor. The chain joins TRBV21-1 to TRBJ1-2; the listed D gene, TRBD1, was not tested against the DNA. TRBV21-1 is noted as a pseudogene. The specimen sequenced was blood, either unsorted or a sorted T cell fraction (not recorded which). The CDR3 spells CASRRRKTGHKGGYTF. CDR3 nucleotide sequence: TGTGCCAGCCGGCGGCGTAAGACAGGGCACAAGGGTGGCTACACCTTC.